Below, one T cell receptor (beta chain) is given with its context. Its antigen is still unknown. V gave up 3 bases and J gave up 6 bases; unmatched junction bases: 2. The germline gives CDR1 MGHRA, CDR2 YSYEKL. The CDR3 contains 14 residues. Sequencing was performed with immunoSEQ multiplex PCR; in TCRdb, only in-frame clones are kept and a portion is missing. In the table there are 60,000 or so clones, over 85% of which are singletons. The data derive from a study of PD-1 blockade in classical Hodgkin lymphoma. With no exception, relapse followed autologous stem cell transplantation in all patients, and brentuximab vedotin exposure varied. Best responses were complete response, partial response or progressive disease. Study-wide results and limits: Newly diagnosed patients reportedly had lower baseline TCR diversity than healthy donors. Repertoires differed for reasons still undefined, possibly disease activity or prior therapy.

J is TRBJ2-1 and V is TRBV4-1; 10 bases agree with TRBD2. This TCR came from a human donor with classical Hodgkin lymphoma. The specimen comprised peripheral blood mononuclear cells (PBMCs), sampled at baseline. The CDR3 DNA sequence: TGCGCCAGCAGCCAGTGGACTAGCGGCAATGAGCAGTTCTTC. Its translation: CASSQWTSGNEQFF.